This T cell receptor (beta chain) was sequenced during a study of CD8 T cells in ankylosing spondylitis. This clonotype was found a few times. Its specificity is unknown. Germline CDR1 reads DFQATT; CDR2 reads SNEGSKA (reference sequence). Trimming removed 6 bases from V and 6 bases from J; junction bases left unmatched: 9. There are 15 residues in the CDR3. Study-level findings and limits: Relatively scarce in peripheral blood, disease-linked clones were CD8+. Earlier literature documents some of the motif variants in reactive arthritis synovial fluid and blood.

Each TCR beta library was made by quantitative 5'-RACE that incorporated molecular barcodes. Via MiXCR, TCRdb re-called the 5' RACE reads, giving one row per CDR3 protein. The sample has 130,000 to 150,000 distinct CDR3 sequences; roughly 8.4% are singletons. Sequencing used synovial fluid, either unsorted or a sorted T cell fraction (not recorded which). The receptor's source is a male donor with ankylosing spondylitis. J is TRBJ2-2 and V is TRBV20-1; TRBD1 matches at 11 bases. CDR3 DNA: TGCAGTGCATTCCGGGACAGGGGGTCTTCCGGGGAGCTGTTTTTT. It specifies CSAFRDRGSSGELFF.